Here is one T cell receptor (beta chain) with its context. Its antigen is as yet unknown. Amplification of TCR beta CDR3 regions used RNA as the template. Initially, a first-round RT-PCR of the TCR CDR3 employed the HTBI primer set. TCRdb re-derived calls from the multiplex PCR reads in MiXCR, one entry per CDR3 protein. This sample has 400,000 to 600,000 distinct CDR3 sequences, with about 20% found just once. The record originates from a study of T cells in Graves' hyperthyroidism and ophthalmopathy. Background on the study: At the time of initial diagnosis and before any treatment, peripheral blood was collected. Study-wide findings and caveats: Appearing also in blood were most of the thyroid clonotypes expanded above 0.001. The model's output predicted ophthalmopathy at a median of roughly seven months prior to onset.

Between the trimmed V and J ends, which lost 7 bases and 6 bases, there was a span of 16 bases. The CDR3 totals 13 residues. CDR1 and CDR2 (germline): MNHEY, SVGEGT. This clonotype originated in a man younger than 35 with Graves' hyperthyroidism. V and J are TRBV6-2 or TRBV6-3 and TRBJ2-7; D might be TRBD1 (5 bases). Specimen: blood. CDR3 residues: CASKKEQGGEQYF. CDR3 sequence (DNA): TGTGCCAGCAAAAAGGAGCAGGGTGGCGAGCAGTACTTC.